Listed here is a single T cell receptor beta chain. Its antigen specificity is not known. Per-base qualities were not stored, and no clone one base away is much larger. Library preparation was by the immunoSEQ multiplex PCR assay. The table comes from immuneACCESS by way of TCRdb, which keeps in-frame sequences with V and J called. Part of the clones is missing from these tables; in studies checked, under half for an unresolved V gene and the rest for unknown reasons. This sample has about 40,000 clones in its table, and 91% of those were observed once. Jointly, the top ten make up 0.5% of the sample. The sample comes from a study of T cell changes during pregnancy in multiple sclerosis (dated by TCRdb to the late 2010s). General notes on the study: The study examined how the T cell repertoire changed over the course of pregnancy in women with multiple sclerosis.

Trimming costs V 0 bases and J 3 bases, and their ends lie 8 bases apart. Per the germline V gene, MNHEY is the CDR1 and SVGAGI is the CDR2. Taken from cysteine to phenylalanine, the CDR3 has 14 residues. The CDR3 DNA has 42 bases and is translated from base 1. The receptor comes from a female donor in good health, enrolled as a control in a pregnancy study. The chain is made from TRBV6-5 and TRBJ1-1; the D gene is not confidently resolved. Sequencing used CD4+ T cells from peripheral blood mononuclear cells, obtained in the second trimester of pregnancy. The CDR3 in this case is CASSYSSSDTEAFF. The sequence in DNA is TGTGCCAGCAGTTACTCGTCCTCAGACACTGAAGCTTTCTTT.